Presented here are 3 T cell receptor beta chains from one specimen sequenced in a study of HIV-infected patients and healthy controls. Reverse transcription used roughly 480 ng RNA and constant-region primers for alpha and beta. Alpha and beta chain libraries were made separately by chain-specific third strand synthesis with multiplexing indices. TCRdb fed the 5' RACE reads into MiXCR, producing one record per CDR3 protein. The sample records roughly 8,900 distinct CDR3 sequences, approximately 5% being singletons. The repertoire came from unfractionated whole blood and reflected all unsorted peripheral T cells. Specimen: blood. The receptors derive from an adult in good health.

This clonotype qualifies as medium-sized. The chain links TRBV20-1 to TRBJ2-5, with TRBD1 matching 11 bases. There are 13 residues in the CDR3. Germline V gene sequence: CDR1 DFQATT, CDR2 SNEGSKA (reference sequence). V was pared by 6 bases and J by 5 bases, with 5 bases of the junction left unmatched. The CDR3 loop is CSARTGGWETQYF. The DNA for the CDR3 is TGCAGTGCGCGGACAGGGGGCTGGGAGACCCAGTACTTC.

This clonotype counts as medium-sized (0.01 to 0.1%). J is TRBJ2-3 and V is TRBV6-6; 15 bases map to TRBD2. The V gene end was trimmed by 2 bases and the J gene end by 4 bases; junction bases not matched to a gene: 7. The germline gives CDR1 MNHNY, CDR2 SVGAGI (reference sequence). CDR3 length: 18 residues. CDR3 DNA: TGTGCCAGCAGTTACCCGGGACTAGCGGGAGGAGTGGCAGATACGCAGTATTTT. Translated, it gives CASSYPGLAGGVADTQYF.

There are many counts of this clonotype. This chain uses TRBV5-4 with TRBJ1-1; D call uncertain. Deletions cut 0 bases from V and 6 bases from J, with 3 bases between. This CDR3 has 11 amino acids. Germline V lookup: CDR1 SGHNT, CDR2 YYREEE (reference sequence). In DNA, the CDR3 is TGTGCCAGCAGCTTGGGGTCTGAAGCTTTCTTT. This translates into CASSLGSEAFF.